The 29 T cell receptor beta chains given below trace back to one sample, sequenced in a study of blood T cell repertoires in COVID-19. The table came from immunoSEQ multiplex PCR; TCRdb's copy has only in-frame clones and leaves some out. There are some 38,000 clones in the sample; about 85% occur only once, and 15% to 20% lies in the top ten. Sequencing was done on a sample of peripheral blood. The source of these receptors is a man between 65 and 85 years old with acute or convalescent COVID-19.

J is TRBJ2-3 and V is TRBV4-1; no clear D gene. Trimming pared 0 bases from V and 6 bases from J, leaving 7 bases between. The CDR3 contains 13 residues. Germline CDR1 and CDR2: MGHRA and YSYEKL. The CDR3 is CASSQESGDTQYF. The CDR3 DNA reads as TGCGCCAGCAGCCAAGAATCCGGGGATACGCAGTATTTT.

This clone was recorded once. This sequence joins TRBV7-2 and TRBJ1-2; 8 bases are shared with TRBD1. Germline V gene data show CDR1 as SGHTA and CDR2 as FQGNSA. V was pared by 5 bases and J by 4 bases, with 3 bases of the junction left unmatched. This CDR3 comprises 13 residues. CDR3 nucleotides: TGTGCCAGCAGCGAGACAGGGGCCTATGGCTACACCTTC. Its translation: CASSETGAYGYTF.

This chain links TRBV18 with TRBJ1-2, with 12 bases matching TRBD1. V dropped 6 bases and J dropped 2; count of bases not matched to a gene: 7. This CDR3 comprises 16 residues. Germline loops: CDR1 KGHSH, CDR2 LQKENI. Here the CDR3 reads CASSPGTGGRNYGYTF. The CDR3 region has the DNA TGTGCCAGCTCGCCAGGGACAGGGGGCAGGAACTATGGCTACACCTTC.

The J gene is TRBJ2-1, the V gene TRBV27; 12 bases align to TRBD2. Per germline, CDR1 MNHEY and CDR2 SMNVEV (reference sequence). The CDR3 is 14 residues long. J lost 7 bases, V lost 8 bases, and 6 bases had no gene match. The CDR3 is CASLAGGPGNEQFF. CDR3 nucleotide sequence: TGTGCCAGCCTAGCGGGAGGGCCGGGTAATGAGCAGTTCTTC.

The chain uses TRBV11-2 and TRBJ2-2; D possibly corresponds to TRBD1 (5 bases). Trimming cost V 0 bases and J 2 bases, with 10 bases left between them. Germline values: CDR1 SGHAT, CDR2 FQNNGV. The CDR3 consists of 16 residues. CDR3 coding DNA: TGTGCCAGCAGCTTAGATCCCAGGGTAAACACCGGGGAGCTGTTTTTT. This gives the protein CASSLDPRVNTGELFF.

The rearrangement joins TRBV29-1 to TRBJ2-7; D possibly corresponds to TRBD1 (6 bases). V was shortened by 4 bases and J by 7 bases, with 11 bases between the two germline ends. This CDR3 is built from 11 residues. CDR1 is SQVTM and CDR2 is ANQGSEA in the germline V gene. This chain's CDR3 is CSVGDTREQYF. The CDR3 DNA sequence: TGCAGCGTTGGGGACACGCGGGAGCAGTACTTC.

The CDR3 loop reads CASSHPVNSPLHF. The CDR3 DNA is TGTGCCAGCAGCCACCCAGTCAATTCACCCCTCCACTTT. The rearrangement uses TRBV7-9 and TRBJ1-6, with D unclear. V was pared by 5 bases and J by 7 bases, with 9 bases between. The CDR3 is 13 amino acids. Germline-derived CDR1 and CDR2 are SEHNR and FQNEAQ (reference sequence).

CDR3 sequence: CATSRADWNTEAFF. The CDR3 DNA reads TGTGCCACCAGCAGAGCGGACTGGAACACTGAAGCTTTCTTT. V and J are TRBV15 and TRBJ1-1, with D unresolved. CDR3 length: 14 residues. V lost 1 base to trimming and J lost 1 base, with 7 bases between them. Germline V gene lookup returns CDR1 LNHNV and CDR2 YYDKDF (reference sequence).

V is TRBV24-1 and J is TRBJ2-1; 9 bases line up with TRBD1. Germline V lookup: CDR1 KGHDR, CDR2 SFDVKD. The CDR3 extends over 15 amino acids. V lost 5 bases to trimming and J lost 1 base; unmatched junction nucleotides: 2. The CDR3 coding sequence is TGTGCCACCAGTGGGGGACAGGGATCCTACAATGAGCAGTTCTTC. It encodes CATSGGQGSYNEQFF.

This chain uses TRBV9 with TRBJ2-7, with TRBD1 as a possible D gene (6 bases). The V end was cut by 3 bases, the J end by 2 bases, with 12 bases between. The CDR3 totals 14 residues. Germline V gives CDR1 SGDLS, CDR2 YYNGEE. The CDR3 nucleotides are TGTGCCAGCAGCGCGTACAGGGACCCCTACGAGCAGTACTTC. Protein sequence: CASSAYRDPYEQYF.

V usage is TRBV28 and J usage is TRBJ2-1; TRBD1 matches 8 bases. V was pared by 5 bases and J by 8 bases, with 14 bases of the junction left unmatched. The CDR3 has 16 amino acids. In germline, CDR1 is MDHEN, CDR2 SYDVKM. The CDR3 loop is CASSVRRTGFLHEQFF. CDR3 coding DNA: TGTGCCAGCAGTGTCCGGAGGACAGGGTTTTTGCATGAGCAGTTCTTC.

The V gene is TRBV11-2, the J gene TRBJ1-3; no firm D call. The CDR3 covers 15 residues. Germline CDR1 SGHAT, CDR2 FQNNGV. V was pared by 7 bases and J by 1 base, with 14 bases between. CDR3 in DNA: TGTGCCAGCACCCTTTCAGCGGATTCTGGAAACACCATATATTTT. This encodes CASTLSADSGNTIYF.

This clone was found a few times. This chain connects TRBV5-8 to TRBJ2-7, with 11 bases matching TRBD1. Germline V lookup: CDR1 SGHTS, CDR2 YDEGEE. With 4 bases clipped from V and 7 bases from J, the junction kept 7 bases outside the gene matches. CDR3 length: 14 amino acids. The CDR3 region is CASSQDRGRREQYF. CDR3 nucleotides: TGTGCCAGCAGCCAGGACAGGGGGCGGAGGGAGCAGTACTTC. The full variable domain, in which reference TRBV5-8 and TRBJ2-7 provide the parts outside the CDR3, is EAGVTQSPTHLIKTRGQQATLRCSPISGHTSVYWYQQALGLGLQFLLWYDEGEERNRGNFPPRFSGRQFPNYSSELNVNALELEDSALYLCASSQDRGRREQYFGPGTRLTVT.

The chain couples TRBV7-2 to TRBJ1-4, with 7 bases lining up with TRBD1. Looked up from germline, CDR1 is SGHTA and CDR2 is FQGNSA. The J segment lost 7 bases and the V segment lost 4 bases, leaving 9 bases of the junction unmatched. This CDR3 has 15 amino acids. CDR3 sequence reads: CASSSQRQGSEKLFF. The DNA for the CDR3 is TGTGCCAGCAGCTCCCAGAGACAGGGAAGTGAAAAACTGTTTTTT.

The chain employs TRBV24-1 and TRBJ1-5; 10 bases are shared with TRBD1. V dropped 3 bases and J dropped 9; count of bases not matched to a gene: 7. Germline CDR1 and CDR2: KGHDR and SFDVKD. The CDR3 runs 15 residues. For the CDR3, the DNA is TGTGCCACCAGTGATGCCGGGACAGGGGAGTTGCCCCAGCATTTT. This encodes CATSDAGTGELPQHF.

This clone came up a few times. The chain links TRBV3-1 (or the pseudogene TRBV3-2) to TRBJ2-4, with 8 bases fitting TRBD1. The CDR3 has 17 amino acids. Germline assignment: CDR1 LGHDT and CDR2 YNNKEL (reference sequence). V was clipped by 0 bases and J by 3 bases; unmatched bases: 7. The DNA of the CDR3 is TGTGCCAGCAGCCAAGACGCCAGGGGGCGTATCAAAAACATTCAGTACTTC. Translation gives CASSQDARGRIKNIQYF.

The chain uses TRBV5-4 and TRBJ2-7; 8 bases are shared with TRBD2. Germline values: CDR1 SGHNT, CDR2 YYREEE (reference sequence). J lost 4 bases, V lost 6 bases, and 9 bases had no gene match. This CDR3 has 14 residues. CDR3: CASTYGGLEYEQYF. The CDR3, as DNA: TGTGCCAGCACCTACGGGGGACTAGAATACGAGCAGTACTTC.

The chain combines TRBV5-1 with TRBJ1-1, with 11 bases aligning to TRBD1. This CDR3 has 14 amino acids. Trimming removed 4 bases from V and 12 bases from J; junction bases left unmatched: 11. The germline V gene has CDR1 SGHRS and CDR2 YFSETQ. The CDR3: CASSPDGQGAMSFF. Here the CDR3 DNA reads TGCGCCAGCAGCCCCGACGGACAGGGGGCGATGTCTTTCTTT.

The chain recombines TRBV5-1 with TRBJ2-1; a weak D match, TRBD2 (5 bases). Trimming took off 0 bases at V and 0 bases at J, with 10 bases between the two ends. The CDR3 runs 16 residues. The germline gives CDR1 SGHRS, CDR2 YFSETQ. CDR3 in amino acids: CASSLAAAGSYNEQFF. As DNA, the CDR3 is TGCGCCAGCAGCTTGGCCGCGGCGGGCTCCTACAATGAGCAGTTCTTC.

As for this clone: Compared with germline, one end of the junction differs, possibly owing to a read error. This chain joins TRBV7-7 and TRBJ2-7; D uncertain. The CDR3 is made up of 13 amino acids. Per germline, CDR1 SSHAT and CDR2 FNYEAQ (reference sequence). The CDR3 loop reads CASSLTFGSEQYF. CDR3 sequence (DNA): TGTGCTAGCAGCTTAACGTTCGGGTCCGAGCAGTACTTC.

The gene calls are TRBV6-5 and TRBJ1-3, with TRBD1 as a possible D gene (5 bases). The CDR3 runs to 15 residues. The V end was cut by 4 bases, the J end by 1 base, with 11 bases between. CDR1 is MNHEY and CDR2 is SVGAGI in the germline V gene. The CDR3 loop reads CASSSPQASGNTIYF. CDR3 coding DNA: TGTGCCAGCAGTTCCCCACAGGCTTCTGGAAACACCATATATTTT.

Details on this clone: At one boundary the junction diverges from the germline segment, which might be a read error. This same CDR3 is encoded by further DNA sequences in the sample. The CDR3 protein is CPSSGGGGPQETQYF. DNA for the CDR3: TGCCCCAGCAGCGGCGGGGGGGGGCCCCAAGAGACCCAGTACTTC. The rearrangement joins TRBV9 to TRBJ2-5, with 9 bases fitting TRBD2. Germline-derived CDR1 and CDR2 are SGDLS and YYNGEE. The CDR3 extends over 15 amino acids.

This chain uses TRBV21-1 with TRBJ1-1. TRBV21-1 is termed a pseudogene. This CDR3 spans 10 amino acids. The CDR3 DNA is TGTGCCAGCACGGACACTGAAGCTTTCTTT. It translates to CASTDTEAFF.

This clone was seen just once. The V and J genes are TRBV18 and TRBJ2-1; 12 nucleotides line up with TRBD2. The germline V gene has CDR1 KGHSH and CDR2 LQKENI. The CDR3 contains 17 residues. Trimming cost V 3 bases and J 8 bases; bases outside gene matches: 11. The DNA of the CDR3 is TGTGCCAGCTCACCTCCCTCACTAGCGGGAGGATCCTATGAGCAGTTCTTC. Protein sequence: CASSPPSLAGGSYEQFF.

The J gene is TRBJ2-1, the V gene TRBV19; TRBD2 aligns across 9 bases. Looked up from germline, CDR1 is LNHDA and CDR2 is SQIVND (reference sequence). This CDR3 is built from 15 residues. V lost 5 bases, J lost 7 bases, and 9 bases stayed unmatched. CDR3 residues: CASSLLAGLLNEQFF. The CDR3 bases are TGTGCCAGTAGTTTACTAGCGGGTCTTCTAAATGAGCAGTTCTTC.

The DNA for the CDR3 is TGTGCCAGCAGTGAATCGGTAGCGGGAGGGCCTAGAGGGCAGTTCTTC. The encoded protein is CASSESVAGGPRGQFF. The chain uses TRBV25-1 and TRBJ2-1, with 11 bases fitting TRBD2. Germline CDR1 and CDR2: MGHDK and SYGVNS. V lost 1 base and J lost 12; bases outside the gene matches: 11. This CDR3 is 16 amino acids long. The full variable domain, completed using reference TRBV25-1 and TRBJ2-1, is EADIYQTPRYLVIGTGKKITLECSQTMGHDKMYWYQQDPGMELHLIHYSYGVNSTEKGDLSSESTVSRIRTEHFPLTLESARPSHTSQYLCASSESVAGGPRGQFFGPGTRLTVL.

This chain connects TRBV6-1 to TRBJ2-2; a weak D match, TRBD1 (5 bases). Germline-derived CDR1 and CDR2 are MNHNS and SASEGT. Between the trimmed V and J ends, which lost 2 bases and 6 bases, there was a span of 10 bases. This CDR3 has 14 residues. This CDR3 is CASSEPNRPGELFF. In nucleotides, the CDR3 is TGTGCCAGCAGTGAACCAAACAGGCCCGGGGAGCTGTTTTTT.

The rearrangement links TRBV16 to TRBJ1-1; possible D gene TRBD1, 5 bases. The length of the CDR3 is 14 residues. CDR1 and CDR2 (germline): KGHSY, FQNENV. The V end was cut by 5 bases, the J end by 0 bases, with 10 bases between. The CDR3 DNA reads as TGTGCCAGCAGCTTTGGACACCTGAACACTGAAGCTTTCTTT. As protein: CASSFGHLNTEAFF.

This sequence joins TRBV19 and TRBJ2-1; D not resolved. Germline V gives CDR1 LNHDA, CDR2 SQIVND (reference sequence). Trimming left V 0 bases short and J 4 bases short, with 4 bases between. This CDR3 contains 13 residues. The CDR3 is CASSIDRYNEQFF. The CDR3 DNA sequence: TGTGCCAGTAGTATAGACAGATACAATGAGCAGTTCTTC.